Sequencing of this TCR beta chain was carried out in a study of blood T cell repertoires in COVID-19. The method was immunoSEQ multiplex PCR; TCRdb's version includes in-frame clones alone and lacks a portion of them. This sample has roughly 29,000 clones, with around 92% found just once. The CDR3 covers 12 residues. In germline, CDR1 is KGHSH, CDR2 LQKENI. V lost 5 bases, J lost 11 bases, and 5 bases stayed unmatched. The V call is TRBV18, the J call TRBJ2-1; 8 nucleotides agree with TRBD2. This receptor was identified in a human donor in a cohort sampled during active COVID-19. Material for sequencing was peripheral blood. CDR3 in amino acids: CASSAGGRKQFF. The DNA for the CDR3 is TGTGCCAGCTCAGCGGGGGGCAGGAAGCAGTTCTTC.